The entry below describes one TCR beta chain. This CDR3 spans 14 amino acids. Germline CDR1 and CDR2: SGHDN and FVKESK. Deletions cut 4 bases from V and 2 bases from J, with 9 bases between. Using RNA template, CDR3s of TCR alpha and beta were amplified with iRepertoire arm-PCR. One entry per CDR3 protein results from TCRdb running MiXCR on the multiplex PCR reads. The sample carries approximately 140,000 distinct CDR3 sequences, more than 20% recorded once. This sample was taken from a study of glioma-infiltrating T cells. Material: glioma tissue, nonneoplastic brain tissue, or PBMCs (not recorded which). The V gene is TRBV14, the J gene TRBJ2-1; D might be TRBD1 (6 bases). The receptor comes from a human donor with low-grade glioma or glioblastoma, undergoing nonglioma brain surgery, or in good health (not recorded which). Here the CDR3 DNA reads TGTGCCAGCAGCCCGGACAGACCCTACAATGAGCAGTTCTTC. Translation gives CASSPDRPYNEQFF. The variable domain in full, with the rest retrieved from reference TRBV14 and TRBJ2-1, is EAGVTQFPSHSVIEKGQTVTLRCDPISGHDNLYWYRRVMGKEIKFLLHFVKESKQDESGMPNNRFLAERTGGTYSTLKVQPAELEDSGVYFCASSPDRPYNEQFFGPGTRLTVL.